Below, 21 T cell receptor beta chains from the same sample are listed, as sequenced in a study of blood T cell repertoires in COVID-19. The assay was immunoSEQ multiplex PCR, and TCRdb's table has in-frame clones only and misses some. The sample yields around 300,000 clones, about nine tenths seen once. Sequenced: peripheral blood. The source of these receptors is a woman aged 40 to 50 who had recovered from COVID-19.

The chain links TRBV4-2 to TRBJ2-5, with D tentatively TRBD1 (6 bases). Germline V lookup: CDR1 LGHNA, CDR2 YNFKEQ. The CDR3 covers 16 residues. The ends were cut back, 1 base at V and 1 base at J, with 13 bases in the middle. CDR3 coding DNA: TGTGCCAGCAGCCAAGGATCAGGGGCCCTCCAAGAGACCCAGTACTTC. This translates into CASSQGSGALQETQYF.

V usage is TRBV2 and J usage is TRBJ2-1; 8 bases align to TRBD1. The CDR3 contains 14 residues. CDR1 is SNHLY, CDR2 FYNNEI, per germline. V shed 9 bases and J 5 bases; nucleotides not matched to a gene: 9. The CDR3: CAREGQGWDNEQFF. CDR3 DNA sequence: TGTGCCAGGGAAGGACAGGGCTGGGACAATGAGCAGTTCTTC.

The genes are TRBV6-5 and TRBJ2-7, with D perhaps TRBD2 (5 bases). The germline V gene has CDR1 MNHEY and CDR2 SVGAGI. Between the trimmed V and J ends, which lost 6 bases and 3 bases, there was a span of 15 bases. This CDR3 contains 14 residues. The CDR3, as DNA: TGTGCCAGCAGCCCCCGGGATTTATTCTACGAGCAGTACTTC. Amino acids: CASSPRDLFYEQYF.

This clone appeared a single time. The V and J genes are TRBV4-2 and TRBJ2-1; 11 bases agree with TRBD2. The CDR3 extends over 17 amino acids. Germline CDR1 is LGHNA and CDR2 is YNFKEQ. Germline trimming cut 1 base from V and 0 bases from J; bases unmatched to any gene: 2. In DNA, the CDR3 is TGTGCCAGCAGCCAAGCTACTAGCGGGAGCTCCTACAATGAGCAGTTCTTC. Protein product: CASSQATSGSSYNEQFF.

The gene calls are TRBV27 and TRBJ1-1; D ambiguous. Looked up from germline, CDR1 is MNHEY and CDR2 is SMNVEV (reference sequence). Between the trimmed V and J ends, which lost 4 bases and 7 bases, there was a span of 13 bases. CDR3 size: 13 residues. The CDR3 loop is CASSSPERREAFF. In DNA form, the CDR3 reads TGTGCCAGCAGTTCGCCGGAGAGGCGTGAAGCTTTCTTT.

This chain connects TRBV18 to TRBJ2-1; D uncertain. CDR1 is KGHSH, CDR2 LQKENI, per germline. This CDR3 region has 15 residues. Trimming left V 4 bases short and J 4 bases short, with 14 bases between. CDR3 DNA: TGTGCCAGCTCACGAACAGACACCTCTTACAATGAGCAGTTCTTC. Its translation: CASSRTDTSYNEQFF. Full variable domain (rest looked up from reference TRBV18 and TRBJ2-1): NAGVMQNPRHLVRRRGQEARLRCSPMKGHSHVYWYRQLPEEGLKFMVYLQKENIIDESGMPKERFSAEFPKEGPSILRIQQVVRGDSAAYFCASSRTDTSYNEQFFGPGTRLTVL.

V gene TRBV6-5 combines with J gene TRBJ1-2; 7 bases are a match to TRBD1. After removal of 5 bases from V and 5 bases from J, the junction contained 8 bases not matched to a gene. Germline V gene sequence: CDR1 MNHEY, CDR2 SVGAGI. CDR3 size: 14 residues. The CDR3 nucleotides read TGTGCCAGCAGTAAGGACAGGCGACATTATGGCTACACCTTC. It encodes CASSKDRRHYGYTF.

The chain carries TRBV2 and TRBJ2-1; a weak D match, TRBD2 (6 bases). CDR3 size: 15 residues. With 7 bases removed from V and 6 bases from J, the gap between germline ends came to 19 bases. Germline CDR1 and CDR2: SNHLY and FYNNEI. The CDR3 nucleotides read TGTGCCAGCATCCGGCTCCAGGGACTTTCCAATGAGCAGTTCTTC. This codes for CASIRLQGLSNEQFF.

The CDR3 spells CASTGVSGRDNEQFF. In DNA form, the CDR3 reads TGTGCCAGCACGGGGGTTAGCGGGAGGGACAATGAGCAGTTCTTC. V usage is TRBV13 and J usage is TRBJ2-1, with 11 bases matching TRBD2. Germline CDR1 is PRHDT and CDR2 is FYEKMQ (reference sequence). This CDR3 is 15 amino acids long. With 7 bases clipped from V and 5 bases from J, the junction kept 7 bases outside the gene matches.

The genes are TRBV7-9 and TRBJ2-4, with 13 bases matching TRBD2. CDR3 length equals 16 residues. CDR1 is SEHNR, CDR2 FQNEAQ, per germline (reference sequence). The J segment lost 7 bases and the V segment lost 3 bases, leaving 6 bases of the junction unmatched. For the CDR3, the DNA is TGTGCCAGCAGCTTCCCACTAGCGGGAGGGCCGAACATTCAGTACTTC. It specifies CASSFPLAGGPNIQYF.

Note on this clone: At the DNA level, this CDR3 is encoded by other sequences in the same sample as well. This rearrangement joins TRBV12-3 or TRBV12-4 to TRBJ2-7; D perhaps matches TRBD2 (5 bases). This CDR3 is 13 amino acids long. V lost 3 bases and J lost 2, with 8 bases in between. CDR3: CASSFGRAYEQYF. The CDR3 bases are TGTGCCAGCAGTTTCGGGCGGGCCTACGAGCAGTACTTC.

The chain is built from TRBV3-1 (or the pseudogene TRBV3-2) and TRBJ2-7, with 7 bases matching TRBD1. Germline CDR1 LGHDT, CDR2 YNNKEL (reference sequence). The length of the CDR3 is 13 residues. After removal of 4 bases from V and 6 bases from J, the junction contained 6 bases not matched to a gene. The CDR3 sequence: CASSRGQDFEQYF. CDR3 DNA sequence: TGTGCCAGCAGCCGAGGACAGGACTTCGAGCAGTACTTC.

V usage is TRBV12-3 or TRBV12-4 and J usage is TRBJ1-1; no firm D call. The CDR3 spans 12 residues. Trimming stripped 6 bases from V and 7 bases from J, with 12 bases between. For the CDR3, the DNA is TGTGCCAGCAGGACATCCGAGGGTGAAGCTTTCTTT. Protein: CASRTSEGEAFF.

This chain links TRBV6-1 with TRBJ2-7, with 8 nucleotides matching TRBD2. Germline trimming cut 2 bases from V and 3 bases from J; bases unmatched to any gene: 0. CDR1 MNHNS and CDR2 SASEGT come from the germline V gene. The CDR3 spans 13 residues. This CDR3 is CASSETSGYEQYF. As DNA, the CDR3 is TGTGCCAGCAGTGAAACTAGCGGCTACGAGCAGTACTTC.

The rearrangement links TRBV6-5 to TRBJ1-4, with TRBD1 matching 7 bases. In germline, CDR1 is MNHEY, CDR2 SVGAGI. The V gene end was trimmed by 0 bases and the J gene end by 6 bases; junction bases not matched to a gene: 4. The CDR3 length is 15 residues. In nucleotides, the CDR3 is TGTGCCAGCAGTTACTCTTCGCAGGGGGATGAAAAACTGTTTTTT. This gives the protein CASSYSSQGDEKLFF.

V is TRBV7-8 and J is TRBJ1-5; a possible D gene is TRBD1 (5 bases). Germline V gene lookup returns CDR1 SGHVS and CDR2 FQNEAQ. V gave up 3 bases and J gave up 4 bases, with 7 bases separating them. This CDR3 has 13 amino acids. As DNA, the CDR3 is TGTGCCAGCAGCTTGGGGCTGAATCAGCCCCAGCATTTT. It yields the protein CASSLGLNQPQHF.

The chain has TRBV19 and TRBJ1-4, with a possible D match to TRBD1 (6 bases). CDR3 size: 13 residues. V lost 5 bases to trimming and J lost 7 bases, with 11 bases between them. The germline V gene has CDR1 LNHDA and CDR2 SQIVND (reference sequence). CDR3 in amino acids: CASSGQTGEKLFF. CDR3 DNA sequence: TGTGCCAGTAGTGGACAGACAGGTGAAAAACTGTTTTTT.

This clone was seen only a few times. The chain has TRBV5-1 and TRBJ2-3; 7 bases match TRBD1. J gave up 2 bases and V 4 bases, and 7 bases lay outside the gene matches. Germline V gives CDR1 SGHRS, CDR2 YFSETQ. This CDR3 has 15 amino acids. The CDR3 sequence: CASSPTGSYTDTQYF. CDR3 sequence (DNA): TGCGCCAGCAGCCCGACAGGGTCCTACACAGATACGCAGTATTTT.

The chain links TRBV2 to TRBJ2-3; 10 bases map to TRBD2. In germline, CDR1 is SNHLY, CDR2 FYNNEI. The CDR3 totals 16 residues. Trimming at V came to 2 bases and at J to 6 bases, leaving 8 bases not matched to a gene. CDR3 residues: CASSELSSGSLDTQYF. Here the CDR3 DNA reads TGTGCCAGCAGTGAATTGTCTAGCGGGAGTCTTGATACGCAGTATTTT.

This clone was seen once. V usage is TRBV13 and J usage is TRBJ2-3; 9 bases align to TRBD2. CDR3 size: 16 residues. Germline CDR1 and CDR2: PRHDT and FYEKMQ (reference sequence). V was clipped by 5 bases and J by 0 bases; unmatched bases: 6. The CDR3 sequence: CASSPGLALSTDTQYF. The CDR3 bases are TGTGCCAGCAGCCCAGGACTAGCGCTTAGCACAGATACGCAGTATTTT.

V is TRBV5-4 and J is TRBJ2-7; a weak D match, TRBD1 (6 bases). Germline V gene lookup returns CDR1 SGHNT and CDR2 YYREEE (reference sequence). Trimming shortened V by 4 bases and J by 3 bases, and 11 bases separated the two germline ends. This CDR3 is built from 13 residues. CDR3 coding DNA: TGTGCCAGCAGCCCCACAGGGAGCTACGAGCAGTACTTC. Protein sequence: CASSPTGSYEQYF.